This T cell receptor beta chain was identified in a study of CD8 T cells in Susac syndrome. CD8+ and CD4+ T cells from blood underwent TCR beta sequencing. Healthy donors matched for age and sex were used as controls. Purification of the CD8+ and CD4+ T cells relied on negative isolation, and TEMRA cells underwent FACS enrichment. The CDR3 spans 15 residues. Trimming took 4 bases from V and 8 from J, leaving 20 bases between them. Per the germline V gene, CDR1 is SEHNR and CDR2 is FQNEAQ (reference sequence). Reverse transcription of 0.5 to 1 ug RNA was performed with random hexamers. The authors amplified TCR beta CDR3 across 54 Vbeta and 13 Jbeta using immunoSEQ multiplex PCR. From the immunoSEQ multiplex PCR reads, TCRdb called clonotypes with MiXCR, one entry per CDR3 protein. Of approximately 75,000 distinct CDR3 sequences detected, approximately 95% appear once; the ten largest clones hold 0.2% to 0.25%.

The rearrangement joins TRBV7-9 to TRBJ1-2; D not resolved. What was sequenced was CD8+ T cells from PBMCs. This sequence was found in a human donor in good health. In DNA form, the CDR3 reads TGTGCCAGCAGCTCAAATACACCGGGCCCTCGAGGCTACACCTTC. Amino acid sequence: CASSSNTPGPRGYTF.